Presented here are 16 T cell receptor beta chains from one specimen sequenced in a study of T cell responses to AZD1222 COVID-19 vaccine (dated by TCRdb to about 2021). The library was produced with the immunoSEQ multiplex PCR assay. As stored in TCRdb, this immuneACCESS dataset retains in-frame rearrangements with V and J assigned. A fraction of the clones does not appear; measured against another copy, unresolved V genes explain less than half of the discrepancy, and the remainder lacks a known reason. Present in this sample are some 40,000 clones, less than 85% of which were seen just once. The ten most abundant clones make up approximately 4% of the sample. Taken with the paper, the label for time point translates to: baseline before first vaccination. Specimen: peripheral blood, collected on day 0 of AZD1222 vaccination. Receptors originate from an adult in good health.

In DNA form, the CDR3 reads TGTGCCAGCAGTCTTACCGGGACAGGGCGTGGGGAAGCTTTCTTT. Translating gives CASSLTGTGRGEAFF. The chain joins TRBV27 to TRBJ1-1; TRBD1 agrees at 9 bases. Per the germline V gene, CDR1 is MNHEY and CDR2 is SMNVEV (reference sequence). There are 15 residues in the CDR3. V lost 5 bases and J lost 8; bases outside the gene matches: 12.

CDR3 nucleotide sequence: TGTGCCAGTAGTTCTCAGTTTTCCGCTGAAGCTTTCTTT. Amino acid sequence: CASSSQFSAEAFF. The rearrangement uses TRBV19 and TRBJ1-1, with D hard to call. The ends were cut back, 5 bases at V and 6 bases at J, with 13 bases in the middle. Germline lookup yields CDR1 LNHDA and CDR2 SQIVND (reference sequence). This CDR3 comprises 13 residues.

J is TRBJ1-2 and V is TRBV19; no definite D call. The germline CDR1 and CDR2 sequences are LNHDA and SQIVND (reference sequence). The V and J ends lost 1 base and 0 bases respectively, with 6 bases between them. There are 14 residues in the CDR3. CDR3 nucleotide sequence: TGTGCCAGTAGTATAGGAGTGGCTAACTATGGCTACACCTTC. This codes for CASSIGVANYGYTF.

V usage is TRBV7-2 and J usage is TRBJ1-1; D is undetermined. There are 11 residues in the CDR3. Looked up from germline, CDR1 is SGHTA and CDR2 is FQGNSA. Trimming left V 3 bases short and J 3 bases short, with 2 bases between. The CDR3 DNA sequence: TGTGCCAGCAGCTTTCACACTGAAGCTTTCTTT. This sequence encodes CASSFHTEAFF.

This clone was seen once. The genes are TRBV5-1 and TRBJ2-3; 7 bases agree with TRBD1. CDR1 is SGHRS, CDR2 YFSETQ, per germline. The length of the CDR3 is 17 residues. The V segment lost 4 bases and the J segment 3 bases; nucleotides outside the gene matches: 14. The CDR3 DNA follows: TGCGCCAGCAGCAGGGGATTGGGACAGATCCTAACAGATACGCAGTATTTT. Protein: CASSRGLGQILTDTQYF.

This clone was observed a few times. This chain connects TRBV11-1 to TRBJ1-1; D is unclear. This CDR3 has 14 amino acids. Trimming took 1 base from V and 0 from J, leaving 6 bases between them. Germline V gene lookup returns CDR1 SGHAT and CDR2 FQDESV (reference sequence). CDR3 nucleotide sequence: TGTGCCAGCAGCTTAGACGGGTTGAACACTGAAGCTTTCTTT. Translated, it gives CASSLDGLNTEAFF.

In DNA, the CDR3 is TGTGCCAGCAGGCTGAACACCGGGGAGCTGTTTTTT. This gives the protein CASRLNTGELFF. The chain is built from TRBV2 and TRBJ2-2; D is uncertain. CDR1 and CDR2 (germline): SNHLY, FYNNEI. The CDR3 is 12 amino acids. Trimming took 6 bases from V and 1 from J, leaving 3 bases between them.

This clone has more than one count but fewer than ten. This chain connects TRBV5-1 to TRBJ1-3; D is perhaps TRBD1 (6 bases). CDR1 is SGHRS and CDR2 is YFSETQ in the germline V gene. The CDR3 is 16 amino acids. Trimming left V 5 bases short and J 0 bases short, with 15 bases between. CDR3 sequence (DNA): TGCGCCAGCAGTCGTGGACAGACGTTCTCTGGAAACACCATATATTTT. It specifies CASSRGQTFSGNTIYF.

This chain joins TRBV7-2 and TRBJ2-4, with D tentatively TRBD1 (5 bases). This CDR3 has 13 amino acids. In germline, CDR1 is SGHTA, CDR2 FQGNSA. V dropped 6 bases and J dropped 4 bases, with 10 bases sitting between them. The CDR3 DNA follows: TGTGCCAGCAGTTCAGGACATAAAAACATTCAGTACTTC. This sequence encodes CASSSGHKNIQYF.

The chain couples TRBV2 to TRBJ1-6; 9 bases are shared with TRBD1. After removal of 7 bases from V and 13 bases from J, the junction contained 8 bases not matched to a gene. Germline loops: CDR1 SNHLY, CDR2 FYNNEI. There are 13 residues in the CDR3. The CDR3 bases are TGTGCCAGCACTCCCGGACAGGGGCCCCCCCTCCACTTT. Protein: CASTPGQGPPLHF.

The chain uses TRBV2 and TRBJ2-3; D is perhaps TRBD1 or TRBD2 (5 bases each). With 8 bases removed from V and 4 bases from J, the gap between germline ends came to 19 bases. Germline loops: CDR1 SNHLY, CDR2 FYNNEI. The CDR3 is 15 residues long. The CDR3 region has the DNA TGTGCCAGCCGTCTGGACATCGCGGGCGCAGATACGCAGTATTTT. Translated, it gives CASRLDIAGADTQYF.

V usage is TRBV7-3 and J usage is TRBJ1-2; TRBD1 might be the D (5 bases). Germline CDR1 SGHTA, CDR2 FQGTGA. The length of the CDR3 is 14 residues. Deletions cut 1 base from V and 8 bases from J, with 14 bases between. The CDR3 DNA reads TGTGCCAGCAGCTTAAGGCCCCCCCACAGGGGCTACACCTTC. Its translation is CASSLRPPHRGYTF.

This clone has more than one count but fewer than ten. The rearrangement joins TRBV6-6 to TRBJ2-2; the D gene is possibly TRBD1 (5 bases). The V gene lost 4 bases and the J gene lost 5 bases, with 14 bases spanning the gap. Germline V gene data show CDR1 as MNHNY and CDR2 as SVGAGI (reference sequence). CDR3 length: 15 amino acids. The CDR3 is CASSSGSGYTGELFF. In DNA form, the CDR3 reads TGTGCCAGCAGTTCCGGGTCAGGGTATACCGGGGAGCTGTTTTTT.

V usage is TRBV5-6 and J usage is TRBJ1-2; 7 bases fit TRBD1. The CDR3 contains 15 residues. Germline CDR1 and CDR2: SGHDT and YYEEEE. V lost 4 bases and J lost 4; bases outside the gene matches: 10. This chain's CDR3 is CASSRGTQGSYGYTF. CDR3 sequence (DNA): TGTGCCAGCAGCCGAGGGACACAGGGGAGCTATGGCTACACCTTC.

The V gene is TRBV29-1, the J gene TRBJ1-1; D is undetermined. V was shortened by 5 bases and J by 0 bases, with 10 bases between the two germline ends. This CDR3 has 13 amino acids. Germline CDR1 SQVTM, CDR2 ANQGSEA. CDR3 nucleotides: TGCAGCGTTCAACAGATGTTGAACACTGAAGCTTTCTTT. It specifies CSVQQMLNTEAFF.

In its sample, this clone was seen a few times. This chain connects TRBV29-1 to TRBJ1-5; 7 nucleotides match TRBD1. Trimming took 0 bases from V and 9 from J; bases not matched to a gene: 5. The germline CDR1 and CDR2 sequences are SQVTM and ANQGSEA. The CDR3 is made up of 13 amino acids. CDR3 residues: CSVEEDRIGPQHF. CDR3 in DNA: TGCAGCGTTGAAGAGGACAGGATCGGGCCCCAGCATTTT.